Each of the 21 T cell receptor beta chains below was sequenced from the same sample in a study of blood T cell repertoires in COVID-19. The data were produced by immunoSEQ multiplex PCR, yet TCRdb's version contains in-frame clones alone and is incomplete. The sample lists a few hundred thousand clones, more than 85% occurring once. Specimen: PBMCs or T cells enriched from blood (not recorded which). These TCRs come from a woman under 40 who had recovered from COVID-19.

V gene TRBV7-9 combines with J gene TRBJ2-5; 7 nucleotides match TRBD2. V trimming: 0 bases; J trimming: 5 bases; junction bases outside the gene matches: 3. This CDR3 is 14 amino acids long. The germline gives CDR1 SEHNR, CDR2 FQNEAQ (reference sequence). CDR3 DNA: TGTGCCAGCAGCTTAGCGGGAGGGTTGGAGACCCAGTACTTC. Its protein is CASSLAGGLETQYF. Full variable domain (outside the CDR3, taken from reference TRBV7-9 and TRBJ2-5): DTGVSQNPRHKITKRGQNVTFRCDPISEHNRLYWYRQTLGQGPEFLTYFQNEAQLEKSRLLSDRFSAERPKGSFSTLEIQRTEQGDSAMYLCASSLAGGLETQYFGPGTRLLVL.

V is TRBV19 and J is TRBJ1-1, with no clear D. Germline values: CDR1 LNHDA, CDR2 SQIVND (reference sequence). The CDR3 length is 16 residues. The ends were cut back, 3 bases at V and 0 bases at J, with 14 bases in the middle. CDR3 region: CASSILGGYMNTEAFF. The CDR3 nucleotides are TGTGCCAGTAGTATCCTCGGCGGATACATGAACACTGAAGCTTTCTTT. The full variable domain, its missing parts supplied by reference TRBV19 and TRBJ1-1, is DGGITQSPKYLFRKEGQNVTLSCEQNLNHDAMYWYRQDPGQGLRLIYYSQIVNDFQKGDIAEGYSVSREKKESFPLTVTSAQKNPTAFYLCASSILGGYMNTEAFFGQGTRLTVV.

J is TRBJ1-2 and V is TRBV18; TRBD1 aligns across 9 bases. Losses at the gene ends were 2 bases for V and 1 base for J; bases not matched to a gene: 5. The germline V gene encodes CDR1 KGHSH and CDR2 LQKENI. This CDR3 has 16 amino acids. The CDR3 here is CASSPDGTGSNYGYTF. DNA of the CDR3: TGTGCCAGCTCACCAGACGGGACAGGGAGTAACTATGGCTACACCTTC. The full variable domain, rest sourced from reference TRBV18 and TRBJ1-2, is NAGVMQNPRHLVRRRGQEARLRCSPMKGHSHVYWYRQLPEEGLKFMVYLQKENIIDESGMPKERFSAEFPKEGPSILRIQQVVRGDSAAYFCASSPDGTGSNYGYTFGSGTRLTVV.

This chain links TRBV5-4 with TRBJ2-1, with 11 bases identical to TRBD1. V trimming: 3 bases; J trimming: 9 bases; junction bases outside the gene matches: 2. Germline loops: CDR1 SGHNT, CDR2 YYREEE (reference sequence). This CDR3 has 13 residues. The DNA of the CDR3 is TGTGCCAGCAGCTGGGACAGGGGGAGTGAGCAGTTCTTC. This translates into CASSWDRGSEQFF.

The CDR3 DNA follows: TGTGCCACCAGTGACCCCCCAGGCAATGAGCAGTTCTTC. Translation: CATSDPPGNEQFF. This rearrangement joins TRBV24-1 to TRBJ2-1; D remains ambiguous. The V gene's germline CDR1 is KGHDR and CDR2 SFDVKD. The V end was cut by 4 bases, the J end by 6 bases, with 9 bases between. The CDR3 spans 13 residues.

The genes are TRBV5-1 and TRBJ2-7; D is possibly TRBD1 (6 bases). CDR3 size: 15 residues. The V gene's germline CDR1 is SGHRS and CDR2 YFSETQ. Trimming took off 0 bases at V and 5 bases at J, with 15 bases between the two ends. CDR3 sequence reads: CASSLAGTRGDEQYF. In DNA form, the CDR3 reads TGCGCCAGCAGCTTGGCAGGGACAAGAGGCGACGAGCAGTACTTC.

The gene calls are TRBV19 and TRBJ1-5; tentative D call: TRBD1 (5 bases). The V and J ends lost 7 bases and 6 bases respectively, with 19 bases between them. CDR1 and CDR2 (germline): LNHDA, SQIVND (reference sequence). The CDR3 is 15 amino acids. The CDR3 sequence: CASTPDGTDSQPQHF. CDR3 bases: TGTGCCAGTACTCCCGATGGGACTGATAGTCAGCCCCAGCATTTT. Drawing the rest from reference TRBV19 and TRBJ1-5, the complete variable domain is DGGITQSPKYLFRKEGQNVTLSCEQNLNHDAMYWYRQDPGQGLRLIYYSQIVNDFQKGDIAEGYSVSREKKESFPLTVTSAQKNPTAFYLCASTPDGTDSQPQHFGDGTRLSIL.

V and J are TRBV7-9 and TRBJ1-4, with D unclear. CDR3 length equals 14 residues. Deletions cut 5 bases from V and 0 bases from J, with 7 bases between. Germline CDR1 reads SEHNR; CDR2 reads FQNEAQ (reference sequence). CDR3 in DNA: TGTGCCAGCAGCCGCAGCGCAACTAATGAAAAACTGTTTTTT. Translated, it gives CASSRSATNEKLFF.

The J gene is TRBJ1-4, the V gene TRBV9, with 11 bases identical to TRBD1. CDR1 is SGDLS, CDR2 YYNGEE, per germline. The J segment lost 7 bases and the V segment lost 3 bases, leaving 5 bases of the junction unmatched. The CDR3 loop spans 15 amino acids. CDR3 residues: CASSAGGTGGEKLFF. Here the CDR3 DNA reads TGTGCCAGCAGCGCTGGTGGGACAGGGGGTGAAAAACTGTTTTTT.

The chain carries TRBV24-1 and TRBJ2-1; 8 nucleotides line up with TRBD2. This CDR3 has 14 residues. From germline, CDR1 is KGHDR and CDR2 SFDVKD. The ends lost 4 bases at V and 9 bases at J; junction bases unmatched: 7. The CDR3 DNA sequence: TGTGCCACCAGTGAGCCGGGACTAGGTGGTGAGCAGTTCTTC. It translates to CATSEPGLGGEQFF.

This clone was seen more than once but under ten times. The rearrangement links TRBV5-8 to TRBJ1-5; 9 bases agree with TRBD1. The CDR3 spans 15 residues. V lost 4 bases to trimming and J lost 5 bases; unmatched junction nucleotides: 7. Germline CDR1 SGHTS, CDR2 YDEGEE. CDR3 amino acids: CASSPGTGRDQPQHF. The CDR3 DNA reads TGTGCCAGCAGCCCCGGGACAGGGAGGGATCAGCCCCAGCATTTT.

V gene TRBV14 combines with J gene TRBJ1-1; no definite D call. With 1 base removed from V and 5 bases from J, the gap between germline ends came to 11 bases. Germline lookup yields CDR1 SGHDN and CDR2 FVKESK. The CDR3 runs to 14 residues. The CDR3 DNA reads as TGTGCCAGCAGCCAAGTTCAGGCCCGAACTGAAGCTTTCTTT. It encodes CASSQVQARTEAFF.

V gene TRBV9 combines with J gene TRBJ1-2, with a possible D match to TRBD1 (5 bases). CDR1 and CDR2 (germline): SGDLS, YYNGEE. This CDR3 has 13 residues. V was cut by 4 bases and J by 8 bases, with 15 bases left in between. The CDR3 nucleotides read TGTGCCAGCAGCCGGGGGGAGGTATCGGGCTACACCTTC. Its translation: CASSRGEVSGYTF.

The table lists this clone with a few counts. The rearrangement uses TRBV2 and TRBJ1-1, with TRBD1 identical over 11 bases. CDR1 and CDR2 from the germline V gene are SNHLY and FYNNEI. The CDR3 extends over 15 amino acids. V shed 8 bases and J 1 base; nucleotides not matched to a gene: 6. The CDR3 sequence: CASRTGGGGNTEAFF. The CDR3 DNA is TGTGCCAGCCGGACAGGGGGCGGCGGGAACACTGAAGCTTTCTTT.

This sequence joins TRBV4-2 and TRBJ1-3; D ambiguous. V dropped 0 bases and J dropped 0 bases, with 21 bases sitting between them. Germline CDR1 LGHNA, CDR2 YNFKEQ. The CDR3 is made up of 20 amino acids. CDR3 nucleotide sequence: TGTGCCAGCAGCCAAGATTTAGTATTATACAGCTCTGTCTCTGGAAACACCATATATTTT. Translated, it gives CASSQDLVLYSSVSGNTIYF.

This chain connects TRBV5-4 to TRBJ2-1, with 11 positions matching TRBD2. The CDR3 covers 14 residues. CDR1 and CDR2 from the germline V gene are SGHNT and YYREEE (reference sequence). Trimming at V came to 1 base and at J to 9 bases, leaving 3 bases not matched to a gene. In nucleotides, the CDR3 is TGTGCCAGCAGCTTGACTAGCGGGAGTGGTGAGCAGTTCTTC. Its protein product is CASSLTSGSGEQFF.

CDR3 protein: CASSRRQLSGNTIYF. The DNA of the CDR3 is TGTGCCAGCAGCCGCAGACAGCTCTCTGGAAACACCATATATTTT. The chain combines TRBV3-1 (or the pseudogene TRBV3-2) with TRBJ1-3; the D gene is possibly TRBD1 (5 bases). The ends were cut back, 4 bases at V and 0 bases at J, with 10 bases in the middle. Germline V gene sequence: CDR1 LGHDT, CDR2 YNNKEL (reference sequence). The CDR3 contains 15 residues.

V usage is TRBV29-1 and J usage is TRBJ1-3; 7 bases agree with TRBD1. Germline-derived CDR1 and CDR2 are SQVTM and ANQGSEA. V lost 6 bases and J lost 3; bases outside the gene matches: 5. CDR3 length: 13 amino acids. CDR3 residues: CSVQDRLGNTIYF. The CDR3 DNA reads TGCAGCGTACAGGACAGGCTTGGAAACACCATATATTTT.

The rearrangement joins TRBV5-1 to TRBJ2-7; TRBD2 might be the D (6 bases). This CDR3 spans 16 amino acids. The V end was cut by 2 bases, the J end by 2 bases, with 17 bases between. Per the germline V gene, CDR1 is SGHRS and CDR2 is YFSETQ. CDR3 coding DNA: TGCGCCAGCAGCTTTACCGCAGGACTATCCGCCTACGAGCAGTACTTC. Amino acids: CASSFTAGLSAYEQYF. Full variable domain (remainder filled in from reference TRBV5-1 and TRBJ2-7): KAGVTQTPRYLIKTRGQQVTLSCSPISGHRSVSWYQQTPGQGLQFLFEYFSETQRNKGNFPGRFSGRQFSNSRSEMNVSTLELGDSALYLCASSFTAGLSAYEQYFGPGTRLTVT.

This chain connects TRBV3-1 (or the pseudogene TRBV3-2) to TRBJ2-1, with 8 positions matching TRBD2. CDR3 length: 16 amino acids. Trimming cost V 4 bases and J 5 bases; bases outside gene matches: 10. The germline V gene has CDR1 LGHDT and CDR2 YNNKEL (reference sequence). The CDR3, as DNA: TGTGCCAGCAGCCCCAATTTCGGGACTAGTAACAATGAGCAGTTCTTC. Amino acids: CASSPNFGTSNNEQFF.

V is TRBV5-1 and J is TRBJ2-5, with D possibly matching TRBD2 (6 bases). This CDR3 comprises 13 residues. Trimming left V 2 bases short and J 1 base short, with 6 bases between. Germline V lookup: CDR1 SGHRS, CDR2 YFSETQ. The DNA for the CDR3 is TGCGCCAGCAGCTTCGGGGGCCAAGAGACCCAGTACTTC. It yields the protein CASSFGGQETQYF.